This T cell receptor beta chain was observed in a study of blood T cells in healthy people across ages. Germline CDR1 and CDR2: MNHEY and SMNVEV (reference sequence). Trimming took 5 bases from V and 4 from J; bases not matched to a gene: 12. This CDR3 is 16 amino acids long. Staff drew 8 to 10 milliliters of peripheral blood from each donor. The second PCR ran about 6 to 11 cycles with a sample-barcoded 5' primer and J-beta primers. From the 5' RACE reads, TCRdb called clonotypes with MiXCR, one entry per CDR3 protein. This sample has fewer than 900,000 distinct CDR3 sequences, with over 45% found just once.

This receptor was obtained from a woman aged 55-69 years in good health. The rearrangement links TRBV27 to TRBJ2-3; 7 nucleotides match TRBD2. The sequenced material came from blood. CDR3 sequence reads: CASSTHSSGGADTQYF. CDR3 bases: TGTGCCAGCAGTACCCACTCTAGCGGAGGAGCAGATACGCAGTATTTT.